This TCR beta chain was found in a study of T cells in Graves' hyperthyroidism and ophthalmopathy. This clonotype appeared many times. Its antigen is as yet unknown. The hyperthyroidism was newly diagnosed and had lasted under 2 months; the patients were aged 18 to 65. Diagnostic decisions used clinical symptoms, serum thyroxine and TRAb, thyroid ultrasound and orbital computed tomography. Amplification yielded TCR beta CDR3 regions, with RNA transcripts as the source. First-round RT-PCR of the TCR CDR3 relied on the HTBI primer set. TCRdb passed the multiplex PCR reads through MiXCR, listing each CDR3 protein once. The sample holds 300,000 to 450,000 distinct CDR3 sequences, 15% to 18% seen once. Study-wide results and caveats: It was a median around 6 months before onset that the model predicted ophthalmopathy.

Trimming removed 11 bases from V and 3 bases from J, with 16 bases in between. This CDR3 comprises 14 residues. This receptor was taken from a woman aged 18-29 years with Graves' hyperthyroidism that later progressed to Graves' ophthalmopathy. The material sequenced was blood. This chain uses TRBV12-3 or TRBV12-4 with TRBJ1-4; the D is unclear. As DNA, the CDR3 is TGTGCCGACTTACCGGGCAGACCTAATGAAAAACTGTTTTTT. It codes for CADLPGRPNEKLFF.